This T cell receptor beta chain was identified in a study of shared clonotypes between healthy human individuals. General study points: In general, naive subsets displayed greater estimated richness than memory subsets did.

As concerns this clone: Its specificity is not known.

CD45RO-negative cells were positively selected for CCR7, leaving out terminally differentiated effector memory CD45RA+ cells. The CDR3 contains 14 residues. V shed 5 bases and J 2 bases; nucleotides not matched to a gene: 3. In germline, CDR1 is SGHKS, CDR2 YYEKEE (reference sequence). Data came from immunoSEQ multiplex PCR; TCRdb stores just in-frame clones and leaves some out. This table has millions of clones, roughly 95% appearing once. Sequenced input: naive CD8+ T cells sorted from blood. This chain connects TRBV5-5 to TRBJ2-7; 11 bases agree with TRBD2. This sequence originates from a man younger than 35 in good health. The CDR3 loop is CASSQLAGAYEQYF. CDR3 bases: TGTGCCAGCAGTCAACTAGCGGGAGCCTACGAGCAGTACTTC.